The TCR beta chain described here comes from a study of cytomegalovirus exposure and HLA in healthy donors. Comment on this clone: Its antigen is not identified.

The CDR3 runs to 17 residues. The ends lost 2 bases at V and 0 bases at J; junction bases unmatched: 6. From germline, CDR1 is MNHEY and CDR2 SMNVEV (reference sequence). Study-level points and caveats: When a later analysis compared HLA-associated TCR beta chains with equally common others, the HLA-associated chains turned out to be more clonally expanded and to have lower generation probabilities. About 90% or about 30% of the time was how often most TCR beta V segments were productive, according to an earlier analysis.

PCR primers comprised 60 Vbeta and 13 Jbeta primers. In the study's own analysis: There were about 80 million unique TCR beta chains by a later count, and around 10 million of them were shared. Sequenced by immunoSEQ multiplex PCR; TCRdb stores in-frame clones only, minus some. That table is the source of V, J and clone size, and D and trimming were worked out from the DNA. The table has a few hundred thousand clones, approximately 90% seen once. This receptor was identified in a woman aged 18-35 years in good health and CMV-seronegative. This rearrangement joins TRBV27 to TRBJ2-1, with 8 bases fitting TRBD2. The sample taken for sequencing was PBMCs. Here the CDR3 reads CASSLLRLAHSYNEQFF. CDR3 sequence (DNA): TGTGCCAGCAGTTTACTCCGACTAGCGCACTCCTACAATGAGCAGTTCTTC.